This T cell receptor beta chain is from a study of T-cell reconstitution after alpha-beta-depleted transplantation in children. The CDR3 has 11 amino acids. Germline-derived CDR1 and CDR2 are SGHDT and YYEEEE. V was cut by 8 bases and J by 10 bases, with 13 bases left in between. Using unique molecular identifiers, the investigators prepared the TCRbeta library. Each CDR3 protein is one row after TCRdb ran MiXCR on the PCR reads. In the table there are approximately 270,000 distinct CDR3 sequences, more than 20% of which are singletons. Points from the study as a whole: Expanded graft clones numbering several hundred reportedly gave rise to alpha-beta T cells about two months after transplant. One year post-transplant, T-cell counts and diversity were largely derived from T cells produced anew.

About this clonotype itself: Its matching antigen is unknown.

This sequence was found in a female patient between 2 and 15 years old who had a stem cell transplant for congenital amegakaryocytic thrombocytopenia, so the T cells may come from the graft donor. This rearrangement joins TRBV5-6 to TRBJ2-1; weak D call: TRBD2 (6 bases). Sequenced material: PBMCs, mostly from graft donor cells, taken 360 days after TCRalphabeta/CD19-depleted stem cell transplant. CDR3 bases: TGTGCCAGTCGGAGAGGGAGGGAGCAGTTCTTC. Translation: CASRRGREQFF.